The subject of this entry is one T cell receptor (beta chain). This entry comes from a study of blood T cell repertoires in COVID-19. Using immunoSEQ multiplex PCR, the repertoire was profiled, and TCRdb retains in-frame clones only, with some absent. The repertoire holds roughly 300,000 clones, with more than 70% as singletons. Losses at the gene ends were 4 bases for V and 8 bases for J; bases not matched to a gene: 5. Germline CDR1 LGHNA, CDR2 YNFKEQ. There are 15 residues in the CDR3. Sequencing was performed on peripheral blood. The V and J genes are TRBV4-2 and TRBJ2-1; 13 nucleotides agree with TRBD2. The sequence was collected from a man younger than 30 who had recovered from COVID-19. The CDR3 is CASSRTSGGAYEQFF. CDR3 DNA sequence: TGTGCCAGCAGCCGCACTAGCGGGGGGGCGTATGAGCAGTTCTTC.